A single T cell receptor beta chain is shown here with its context. Antigen: not known. This specimen belongs to a study of shared clonotypes between healthy human individuals. Study observations and caveats: Larger estimated richness was generally recorded for naive subsets relative to memory subsets.

CD45RO-negative CD8 cells positively selected for CCR7 made up the naive population, which excluded terminally differentiated effector memory CD45RA+ cells. Trimming cost V 2 bases and J 4 bases; bases outside gene matches: 6. CDR1 SGHRS and CDR2 YFSETQ come from the germline V gene. The CDR3 loop spans 16 amino acids. The method was immunoSEQ multiplex PCR; TCRdb's version includes in-frame clones alone and lacks a portion of them. The profile shows some 2.1 million clones, around 93% of them singletons. This TCR was sampled from a man aged 18 to 29 in good health. Some clones in this sample may be carry-over from other donors' samples. Material: naive CD8+ T cells from PBMCs. The V and J genes are TRBV5-1 and TRBJ2-7; TRBD2 aligns across 13 bases. The CDR3 DNA sequence: TGCGCCAGCAGCTTAACCGGGACTAGCGGGAAGTACGAGCAGTACTTC. This translates into CASSLTGTSGKYEQYF. The whole variable domain, filled in from reference TRBV5-1 and TRBJ2-7, reads KAGVTQTPRYLIKTRGQQVTLSCSPISGHRSVSWYQQTPGQGLQFLFEYFSETQRNKGNFPGRFSGRQFSNSRSEMNVSTLELGDSALYLCASSLTGTSGKYEQYFGPGTRLTVT.